The present entry profiles one T cell receptor (beta chain) with its context. The antigen is undetermined. This record belongs to a study of early T cells in non-severe SARS-CoV-2 infection. Background on the study: Bulk RNA taken from unsorted whole blood was sequenced, leaving chains unpaired. Study-wide findings and caveats: Private and CD4 specificities were missed by VDJdb matching, which favored anti-spike CD8 responses.

The library protocol tagged individual cDNA molecules with unique molecular identifiers. Via MiXCR, TCRdb re-called the 5' RACE reads, giving one row per CDR3 protein. The sample contains approximately 97,000 distinct CDR3 sequences, 11% of which appear only once. CDR1 is MNHNS, CDR2 SASEGT, per germline. CDR3 length equals 16 residues. The trim removed 5 bases at V and 9 bases at J, leaving 15 bases unmatched. The clonotype was recovered from an adult who was a healthcare worker with PCR-confirmed SARS-CoV-2 infection or an uninfected control (not recorded which). V is TRBV6-1 and J is TRBJ2-1; 8 positions agree with TRBD1. The sequencing here drew on whole blood, taken at baseline. The CDR3 coding sequence is TGTGCCAGCAGTCCCTACGTGGGCAGGGGGCTGGGTGAGCAGTTCTTC. Encoded protein: CASSPYVGRGLGEQFF.